This T cell receptor beta chain was profiled in a study of blood T cells in healthy people across ages (dated by TCRdb to about 2015). With respect to the entire study: In model experiments, template switching captured about one uniquely barcoded TCR beta cDNA molecule for every two T cells. The study measured age-related changes in TCR beta repertoire diversity using deep sequencing normalized with unique cDNA molecular identifiers. The donors were split into four age groups: young (average about 16 years), middle-aged (39), aged (62) and long-lived (about 74). To avoid experimental bias, donors of different ages were randomly spread across the sequencing lanes. Using the same blood draw, the study looked at two additional independent replicas of 1 million unique cDNA reads for two donors, one aged 18 to 30 and the other aged 80 or older. General conclusions and limits of the study: Since profiling was done on bulk unsorted PBMCs, naive and antigen-experienced compartments could not be conclusively compared. As age increased, observed TCR beta diversity per million T cells dropped in a roughly linear way, and a significant reduction was already evident by age around 41. There was a strong correlation between observed TCR beta diversity and the percentage of naive T cells measured by flow cytometry. Compared with the aged group, the long-lived group had more naive CD4+ T cells, fewer expanded clones and increased TCR diversity, a pattern suggesting age selection. Estimates of total diversity from one million sequenced T cells were regarded as lower bounds and underestimates. Because donor CMV infection status was unknown, age-related changes in expanded clonotypes were potentially confounded.

For CDR1 and CDR2, the germline V gene lists ENHRY and SYGVKD. V is reduced by 8 bases and J by 11 bases, leaving a spacing of 24 bases between them. Counted from cysteine to phenylalanine, this CDR3 has 14 amino acids. Left in the record is the CDR3 DNA by itself, 42 bases read in frame from the first base. Donors were 39 systemically healthy Caucasian individuals from Russia aged roughly 6 to 90 years. Each donor gave approximately 10 milliliters of peripheral blood, collected into EDTA-treated Vacutainer tubes. Ficoll-Paque density-gradient centrifugation was used to isolate PBMCs, with at least 6.5 million per sample. Trizol reagent was used to extract total RNA from the PBMCs, yielding at least 6 micrograms per sample. Naive CD45RAhigh/CD27high T cell percentages were measured by flow cytometry on a PBMC aliquot from every donor. For this clonotype: Its binding antigen is unknown. No base quality values were provided; no much bigger clone lies one nucleotide off.

Library preparation employed 5' RACE. Sequenced on an Illumina HiSeq 2500. The second PCR ran for roughly 7 to 11 cycles and used a J-beta primer mix along with a sample-barcoded 5' primer. A unique molecular identifier was introduced onto each TCR beta cDNA molecule by a template-switch 5' adaptor carrying 12 random nucleotides. Each sample yielded at least 2.5 million CDR3-containing paired-end reads. The Mint cDNA synthesis kit, primed by a TRBC-specific oligonucleotide, was used to synthesize first-strand cDNA from all RNA. Following uracil-DNA glycosylase treatment, a first 18-cycle PCR with universal primers M1SS and BC2_uni_R was performed on all cDNA. As for the original processing: For normalization, 1 million high-quality reads were randomly selected from each sample, with every read carrying a distinct molecular identifier. Instead of being binned into consensus sequences, reads that shared molecular identifiers were thrown out. MiTCR, run with a Q25 quality threshold and the strictest error-elimination algorithm, handled CDR3 identification, clonotype clustering and error correction. A nonparametric unseen species model with Euler transformation was used to estimate lower-bound total TCR beta diversity. TCRdb reprocessing: public reads trimmed at Q25 with fastp, clones called with MiXCR, in-frame beta chains kept. Records with the same CDR3 protein are collapsed into one entry carrying the most frequent genes and DNA. TCRdb assigned the V and J calls; the authors' analysis was not used. This sample has roughly 800,000 distinct CDR3 sequences in its table, and more than 45% of those were observed once. The ten biggest clones cover roughly 22% of the sample.

In this chain, TRBV10-3 is recombined with TRBJ2-5; TRBD2 is possibly the D segment (6 matching bases). This receptor was obtained from a young man in good health. The specimen sequenced was blood. The nucleotide sequence is given as TGTGCCATCTCCAGGGACGGGGGTATGGGTGAGCAGTACTTC. Translated, it gives CAISRDGGMGEQYF.